The 16 T cell receptor beta chains given below trace back to one sample, sequenced in a study of cytomegalovirus exposure and HLA in healthy donors. The PCR ran on 60 Vbeta and 13 Jbeta primers. Sequencing used immunoSEQ multiplex PCR; TCRdb keeps in-frame clones, though not all of them. In the table there are about 160,000 clones, approximately 79% of which are singletons. The sequenced sample consisted of PBMCs. Receptors originate from a man between 60 and 75 years old in good health and CMV-seronegative.

The V gene is TRBV30, the J gene TRBJ1-4, with TRBD1 as a possible D gene (5 bases). Between the trimmed V and J ends, which lost 4 bases and 0 bases, there was a span of 9 bases. This CDR3 has 14 amino acids. Germline assignment: CDR1 GTSNPN and CDR2 SVGIG (reference sequence). The chain's CDR3 is CAWKLTATNEKLFF. The CDR3 DNA reads as TGTGCCTGGAAGCTGACAGCAACTAATGAAAAACTGTTTTTT.

The chain carries TRBV4-3 and TRBJ2-1; 10 bases fit TRBD1. With V trimmed by 1 base and J by 2 bases, 5 bases remained unmatched. The CDR3 runs to 17 residues. Germline V gene sequence: CDR1 LGHNA, CDR2 YSLEER. DNA of the CDR3: TGCGCCAGCAGCCAAGGCCCGGACAGGGGGACCTACAATGAGCAGTTCTTC. It specifies CASSQGPDRGTYNEQFF.

The chain links TRBV7-9 to TRBJ2-3; 9 positions agree with TRBD1. Trimming cost V 2 bases and J 3 bases; bases outside gene matches: 3. Germline-derived CDR1 and CDR2 are SEHNR and FQNEAQ (reference sequence). CDR3 length equals 15 residues. Here the CDR3 DNA reads TGTGCCAGCAGCTTAAAACAGGGGGCGACAGATACGCAGTATTTT. As protein: CASSLKQGATDTQYF.

V usage is TRBV19 and J usage is TRBJ2-5; perhaps TRBD1 as D (6 bases). The germline V and J ends were trimmed by 1 base and 4 bases, with 10 bases remaining between them. CDR3 size: 14 residues. Germline loops: CDR1 LNHDA, CDR2 SQIVND (reference sequence). The CDR3 sequence is CASSIGGLAETQYF. Written as DNA, the CDR3 is TGTGCCAGTAGTATAGGGGGGCTAGCAGAGACCCAGTACTTC.

The rearrangement joins TRBV9 to TRBJ2-5, with 11 positions matching TRBD2. This CDR3 is 15 amino acids long. Germline V gene lookup returns CDR1 SGDLS and CDR2 YYNGEE. V shed 3 bases and J 4 bases; nucleotides not matched to a gene: 5. Written as DNA, the CDR3 is TGTGCCAGCAGCGGTAGCGGGGGGGAGGCAGAGACCCAGTACTTC. As protein: CASSGSGGEAETQYF.

The rearrangement joins TRBV7-2 to TRBJ2-5, with D possibly TRBD1 on 6 matching bases. V shed 4 bases and J shed 6 bases, with 12 bases lying between them. The CDR3 length is 13 residues. CDR1 is SGHTA, CDR2 FQGNSA, per germline. CDR3 amino acids: CASSSDRKQTQYF. CDR3 DNA: TGTGCCAGCAGCTCCGACAGGAAACAGACCCAGTACTTC.

The chain couples TRBV7-9 to TRBJ1-1; the D is unclear. Germline V gene lookup returns CDR1 SEHNR and CDR2 FQNEAQ (reference sequence). The CDR3 length is 14 residues. Trimming removed 0 bases from V and 1 base from J, with 6 bases in between. The CDR3 loop is CASSLAGENTEAFF. DNA for the CDR3: TGTGCCAGCAGCTTAGCGGGAGAGAACACTGAAGCTTTCTTT.

V usage is TRBV5-8 and J usage is TRBJ1-5, with 8 nucleotides matching TRBD1. J lost 5 bases, V lost 5 bases, and 6 bases had no gene match. CDR3 length: 14 amino acids. The germline gives CDR1 SGHTS, CDR2 YDEGEE. The CDR3 loop reads CASSSLQGDQPQHF. The CDR3 DNA follows: TGTGCCAGCAGTTCACTACAGGGGGATCAGCCCCAGCATTTT.

The chain joins TRBV7-9 to TRBJ2-1; 10 nucleotides agree with TRBD1. Trimming removed 5 bases from V and 3 bases from J; junction bases left unmatched: 4. This CDR3 is built from 15 residues. Germline V gene sequence: CDR1 SEHNR, CDR2 FQNEAQ (reference sequence). CDR3 DNA sequence: TGTGCCAGCAGCAGGACAGGGGGGGACTACAATGAGCAGTTCTTC. It specifies CASSRTGGDYNEQFF.

This clone came up a few times. This chain uses TRBV15 with TRBJ2-7; 7 bases match TRBD1. The CDR3 sequence is 12 residues long. Per the germline V gene, CDR1 is LNHNV and CDR2 is YYDKDF (reference sequence). Trimming removed 2 bases from V and 12 bases from J; junction bases left unmatched: 7. The CDR3 protein is CATSRRQGRRYF. In DNA form, the CDR3 reads TGTGCCACCAGCAGAAGACAGGGTAGGCGGTACTTC.

The chain uses TRBV10-2 and TRBJ2-7; D remains ambiguous. Per germline, CDR1 WSHSY and CDR2 SAAADI. Between the trimmed V and J ends, which lost 3 bases and 3 bases, there was a span of 6 bases. The CDR3 contains 12 residues. Written as DNA, the CDR3 is TGCGCCAGCAGTGACAGGTACTACGAGCAGTACTTC. Amino acids: CASSDRYYEQYF.

This clone has just one count. The genes are TRBV7-9 and TRBJ2-1, with D perhaps matching TRBD2 (6 bases). In germline, CDR1 is SEHNR, CDR2 FQNEAQ (reference sequence). The CDR3 sequence is 13 residues long. Trimming shortened V by 5 bases and J by 8 bases, and 13 bases separated the two germline ends. The CDR3 protein is CASSQGEVDEQFF. CDR3 DNA: TGTGCCAGCAGCCAAGGGGAGGTCGATGAGCAGTTCTTC.

This sequence joins TRBV18 and TRBJ1-5; tentative D call: TRBD1 (6 bases). This CDR3 is 15 amino acids long. The germline V gene encodes CDR1 KGHSH and CDR2 LQKENI. The ends were cut back, 3 bases at V and 4 bases at J, with 13 bases in the middle. The chain's CDR3 is CASSPAGGRNQPQHF. In nucleotides, the CDR3 is TGTGCCAGCTCACCCGCGGGGGGCAGGAATCAGCCCCAGCATTTT.

The rearrangement uses TRBV6-1 and TRBJ1-3; possibly TRBD1 for D (5 bases). The CDR3 is made up of 15 amino acids. V lost 9 bases and J lost 2, with 17 bases in between. CDR1 is MNHNS and CDR2 is SASEGT in the germline V gene. CDR3 in amino acids: CASTPTGGAGNTIYF. The CDR3 nucleotides are TGTGCCAGTACCCCCACGGGAGGGGCTGGAAACACCATATATTTT.

Only a few counts were recorded for this clone. The chain is built from TRBV7-3 and TRBJ2-5; 12 bases are shared with TRBD1. Germline V lookup: CDR1 SGHTA, CDR2 FQGTGA. CDR3 length: 15 amino acids. Trimming removed 5 bases from V and 5 bases from J; junction bases left unmatched: 6. CDR3 sequence reads: CASSTGTGGTETQYF. CDR3 sequence (DNA): TGTGCCAGCAGCACCGGGACAGGGGGCACGGAGACCCAGTACTTC. Complete variable domain (other parts from reference TRBV7-3 and TRBJ2-5): GAGVSQTPSNKVTEKGKYVELRCDPISGHTALYWYRQSLGQGPEFLIYFQGTGAADDSGLPNDRFFAVRPEGSVSTLKIQRTERGDSAVYLCASSTGTGGTETQYFGPGTRLLVL.

V usage is TRBV2 and J usage is TRBJ2-2, with TRBD2 matching 7 bases. V shed 4 bases and J 1 base; nucleotides not matched to a gene: 3. Germline V gene data show CDR1 as SNHLY and CDR2 as FYNNEI. CDR3 length equals 15 residues. The CDR3 reads CASSGASGNTGELFF. The CDR3 bases are TGTGCCAGCAGTGGCGCTAGCGGGAACACCGGGGAGCTGTTTTTT. The full variable domain, completed using reference TRBV2 and TRBJ2-2, is EPEVTQTPSHQVTQMGQEVILRCVPISNHLYFYWYRQILGQKVEFLVSFYNNEISEKSEIFDDQFSVERPDGSNFTLKIRSTKLEDSAMYFCASSGASGNTGELFFGEGSRLTVL.